This TCR beta chain was identified in a study of PD-L1 blockade in urothelial cancer. The overall study: Blood analyses occurred 3 weeks (second dose) and 6 weeks post treatment start. When blood samples were assessed, the median T cell count was some 130,000. General study points: Those with durable benefit had larger increases in tumor-associated blood clones at 3 weeks.

Time point: peripheral blood 6 weeks after treatment start. The protocol was immunoSEQ multiplex PCR, while the TCRdb copy is restricted to in-frame clones and leaves out a portion. The table has more than 95,000 clones, around 89% seen once; the top ten hold around 1.7%. Comments on this clone: Antigen specificity is unknown.

The sequence was collected from a man aged 60 to 75 with urothelial cancer. The sample in question was PBMCs, obtained around atezolizumab (anti-PD-L1) treatment.

The CDR3 region has the DNA TGTGCCAGCAGTGAATTCCCCCCCGTTTCGGGAAGGAATGAGCAGTTCTTC. Translated: CASSEFPPVSGRNEQFF. V is TRBV6-1 and J is TRBJ2-1; TRBD2 might be the D (5 bases). V lost 2 bases and J lost 7, with 21 bases in between. Germline loops: CDR1 MNHNS, CDR2 SASEGT. CDR3 length equals 17 residues.